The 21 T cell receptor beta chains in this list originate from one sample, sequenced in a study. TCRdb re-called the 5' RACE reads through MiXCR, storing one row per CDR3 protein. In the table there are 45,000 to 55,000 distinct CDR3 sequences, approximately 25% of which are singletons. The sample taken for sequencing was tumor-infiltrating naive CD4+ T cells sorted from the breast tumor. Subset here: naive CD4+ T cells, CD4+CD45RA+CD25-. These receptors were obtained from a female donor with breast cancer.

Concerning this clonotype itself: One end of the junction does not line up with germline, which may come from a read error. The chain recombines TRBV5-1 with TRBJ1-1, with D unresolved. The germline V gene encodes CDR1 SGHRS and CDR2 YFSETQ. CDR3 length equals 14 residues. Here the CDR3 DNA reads TGCGCCAGCCGGAAAGTCGACGGTAACACTGAAGTTTTCTTT. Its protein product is CASRKVDGNTEVFF.

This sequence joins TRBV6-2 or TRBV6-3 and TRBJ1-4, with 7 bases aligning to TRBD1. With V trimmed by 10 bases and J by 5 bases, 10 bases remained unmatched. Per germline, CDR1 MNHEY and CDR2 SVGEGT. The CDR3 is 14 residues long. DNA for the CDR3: TGTGCCACCATCCAAAGCAGGGGGAATGAAAAACTGTTTTTT. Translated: CATIQSRGNEKLFF.

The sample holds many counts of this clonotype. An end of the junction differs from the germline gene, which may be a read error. CDR3: CASSHTGELFF. CDR3 in DNA: TGCGCCAGCAGTCACACAGGGGAGCTGTTTTTT. The chain is built from TRBV10-2 and TRBJ2-2; D ambiguous. The CDR3 runs 11 residues. The germline gives CDR1 WSHSY, CDR2 SAAADI.

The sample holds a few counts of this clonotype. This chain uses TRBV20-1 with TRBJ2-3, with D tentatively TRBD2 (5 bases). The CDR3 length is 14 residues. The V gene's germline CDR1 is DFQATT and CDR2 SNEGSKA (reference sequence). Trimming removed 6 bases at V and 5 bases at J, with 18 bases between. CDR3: CSAPDSTKGDTQYF. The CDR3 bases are TGCAGTGCCCCCGACTCGACTAAAGGAGATACGCAGTATTTT.

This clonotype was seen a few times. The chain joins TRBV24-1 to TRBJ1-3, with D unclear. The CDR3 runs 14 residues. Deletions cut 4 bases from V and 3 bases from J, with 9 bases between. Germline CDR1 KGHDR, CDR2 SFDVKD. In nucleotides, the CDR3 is TGTGCCACCAGTGACCATGGAGATGGAAACACCATATATTTT. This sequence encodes CATSDHGDGNTIYF.

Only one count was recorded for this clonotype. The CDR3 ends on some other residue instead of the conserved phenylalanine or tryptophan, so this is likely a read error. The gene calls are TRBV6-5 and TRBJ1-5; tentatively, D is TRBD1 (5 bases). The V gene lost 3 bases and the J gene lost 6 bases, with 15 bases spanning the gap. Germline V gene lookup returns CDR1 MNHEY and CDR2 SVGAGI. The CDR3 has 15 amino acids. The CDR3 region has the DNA TGTGCCAGCAGTTATTCCCCGGGACCCAGTCAGCCCCAGCATTCT. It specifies CASSYSPGPSQPQHS.

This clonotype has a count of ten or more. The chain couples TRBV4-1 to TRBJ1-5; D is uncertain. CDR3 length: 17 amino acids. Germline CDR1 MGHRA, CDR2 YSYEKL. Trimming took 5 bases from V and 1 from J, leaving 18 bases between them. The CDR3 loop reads CASSRAGIVRSNQPQHF. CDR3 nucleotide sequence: TGCGCCAGCAGCAGGGCGGGGATCGTCCGGAGCAATCAGCCCCAGCATTTT.

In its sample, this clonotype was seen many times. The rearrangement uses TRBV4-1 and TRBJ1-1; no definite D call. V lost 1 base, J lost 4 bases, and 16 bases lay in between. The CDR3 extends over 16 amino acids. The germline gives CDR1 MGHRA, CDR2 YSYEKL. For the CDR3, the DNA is TGCGCCAGCAGCCAAGTGAATTTGGGATTTCTCACTGAAGCTTTCTTT. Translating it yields CASSQVNLGFLTEAFF.

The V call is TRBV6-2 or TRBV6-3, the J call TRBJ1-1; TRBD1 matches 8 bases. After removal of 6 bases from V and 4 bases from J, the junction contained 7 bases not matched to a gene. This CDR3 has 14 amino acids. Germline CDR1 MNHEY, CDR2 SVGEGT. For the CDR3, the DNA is TGTGCCAGCAGCCTGGGACAGGCGGTCACTGAAGCTTTCTTT. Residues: CASSLGQAVTEAFF.

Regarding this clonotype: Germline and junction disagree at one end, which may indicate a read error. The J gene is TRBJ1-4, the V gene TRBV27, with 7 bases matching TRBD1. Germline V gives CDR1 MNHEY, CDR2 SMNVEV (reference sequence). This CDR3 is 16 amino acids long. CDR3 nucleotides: TGTGCCAGCAGGGCCGACAGGGCGCTAACTAATGAAAAGCTGTTTTTT. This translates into CASRADRALTNEKLFF.

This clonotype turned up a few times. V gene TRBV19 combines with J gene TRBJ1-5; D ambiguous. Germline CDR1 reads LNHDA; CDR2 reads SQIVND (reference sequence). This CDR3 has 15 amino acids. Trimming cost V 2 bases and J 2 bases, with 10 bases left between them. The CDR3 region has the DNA TGTGCCAGTAGTATAAACTGGCTACGCAATCAGCCCCAGCATTTT. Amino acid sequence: CASSINWLRNQPQHF.

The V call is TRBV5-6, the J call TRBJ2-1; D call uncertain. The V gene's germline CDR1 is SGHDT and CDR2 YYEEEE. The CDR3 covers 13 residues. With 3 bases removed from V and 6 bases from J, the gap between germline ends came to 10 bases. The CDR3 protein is CASSSQHSNEQFF. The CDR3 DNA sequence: TGTGCCAGCAGCTCGCAACATAGCAATGAGCAGTTCTTC.

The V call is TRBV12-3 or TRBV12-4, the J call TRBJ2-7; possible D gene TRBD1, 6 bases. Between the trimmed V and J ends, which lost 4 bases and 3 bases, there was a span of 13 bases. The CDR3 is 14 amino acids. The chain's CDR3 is CASSSTGQGYEQYF. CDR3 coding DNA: TGTGCCAGCAGTTCCACAGGGCAAGGCTACGAGCAGTACTTC.

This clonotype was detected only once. The CDR3 protein is CASSVDGRGNTEAFF. The CDR3 coding sequence is TGTGCCAGCAGCGTAGACGGAAGGGGGAACACTGAAGCTTTCTTT. The chain couples TRBV9 to TRBJ1-1, with TRBD1 as a possible D gene (5 bases). The CDR3 runs to 15 residues. The ends were cut back, 0 bases at V and 1 base at J, with 10 bases in the middle. CDR1 is SGDLS, CDR2 YYNGEE, per germline.

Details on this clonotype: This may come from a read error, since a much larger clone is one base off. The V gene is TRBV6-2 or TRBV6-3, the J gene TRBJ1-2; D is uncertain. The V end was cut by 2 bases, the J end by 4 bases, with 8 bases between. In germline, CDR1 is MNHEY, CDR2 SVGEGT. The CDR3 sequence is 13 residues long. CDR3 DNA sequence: TGTGCCAGCAGTTACGGCGGACTCTATGGCTACACCTTC. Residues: CASSYGGLYGYTF.

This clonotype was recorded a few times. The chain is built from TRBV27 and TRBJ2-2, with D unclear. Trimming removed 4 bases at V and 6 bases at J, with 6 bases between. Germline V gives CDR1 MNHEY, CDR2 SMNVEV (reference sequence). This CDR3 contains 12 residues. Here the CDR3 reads CASSSYAGELFF. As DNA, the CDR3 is TGTGCCAGCAGTTCCTACGCCGGGGAGCTGTTTTTT.

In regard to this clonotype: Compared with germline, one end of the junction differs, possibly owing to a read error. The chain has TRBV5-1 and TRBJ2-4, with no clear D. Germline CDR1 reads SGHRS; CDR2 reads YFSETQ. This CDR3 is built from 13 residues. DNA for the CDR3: TGCGCCAGCAGCTTGGCCAGGCAGAACATTCAGGACTTC. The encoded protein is CASSLARQNIQDF.

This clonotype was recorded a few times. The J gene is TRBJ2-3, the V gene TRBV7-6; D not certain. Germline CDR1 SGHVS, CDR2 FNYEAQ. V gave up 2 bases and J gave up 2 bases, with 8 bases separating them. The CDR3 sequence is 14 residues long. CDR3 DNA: TGTGCCAGCAGCTTAAGGGCCTTCACAGATACGCAGTATTTT. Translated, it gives CASSLRAFTDTQYF.

The CDR3 nucleotides read TGCGCCAGCAGCGGGGCCGCCTCTGGAAACACCATATATTTT. Translation gives CASSGAASGNTIYF. This chain links TRBV5-1 with TRBJ1-3; D is possibly TRBD1 (5 bases). The length of the CDR3 is 14 residues. Per the germline V gene, CDR1 is SGHRS and CDR2 is YFSETQ. The germline V and J ends were trimmed by 4 bases and 0 bases, with 8 bases remaining between them.

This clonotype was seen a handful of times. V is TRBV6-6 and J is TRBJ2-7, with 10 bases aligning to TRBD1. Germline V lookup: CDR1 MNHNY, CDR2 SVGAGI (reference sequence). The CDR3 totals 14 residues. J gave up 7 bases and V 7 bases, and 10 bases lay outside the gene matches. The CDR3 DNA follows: TGTGCCAGCACCCAACTCCCGGGACAGGGGGAGCAGTACTTC. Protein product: CASTQLPGQGEQYF.

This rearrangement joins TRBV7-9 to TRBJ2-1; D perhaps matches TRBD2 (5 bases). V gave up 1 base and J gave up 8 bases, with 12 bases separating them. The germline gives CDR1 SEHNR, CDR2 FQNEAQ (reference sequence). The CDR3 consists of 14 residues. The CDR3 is CASSLENSADEQFF. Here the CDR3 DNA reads TGTGCCAGCAGCTTAGAGAATAGCGCCGATGAGCAGTTCTTC.